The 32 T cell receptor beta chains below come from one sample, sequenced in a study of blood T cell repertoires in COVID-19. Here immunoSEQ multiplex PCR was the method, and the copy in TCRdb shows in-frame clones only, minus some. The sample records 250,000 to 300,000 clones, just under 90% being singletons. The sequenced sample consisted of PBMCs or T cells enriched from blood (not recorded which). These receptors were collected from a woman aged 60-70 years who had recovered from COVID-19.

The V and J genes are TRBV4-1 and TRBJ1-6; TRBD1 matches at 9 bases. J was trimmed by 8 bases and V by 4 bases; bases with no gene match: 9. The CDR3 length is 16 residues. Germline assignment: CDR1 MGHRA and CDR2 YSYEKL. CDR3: CASSLEDRGSYSPLHF. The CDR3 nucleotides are TGCGCCAGCAGCCTAGAGGACAGGGGAAGTTATTCACCCCTCCACTTT.

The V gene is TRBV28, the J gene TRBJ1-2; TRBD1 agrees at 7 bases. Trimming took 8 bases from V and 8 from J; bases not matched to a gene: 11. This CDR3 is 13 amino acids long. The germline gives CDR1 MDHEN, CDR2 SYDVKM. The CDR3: CASGGQATLGYTF. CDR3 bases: TGTGCCAGCGGTGGACAGGCGACTTTAGGCTACACCTTC.

CDR3 sequence reads: CASSLLTGGSHEQYF. CDR3 nucleotide sequence: TGTGCCAGCAGTTTATTGACAGGGGGGTCCCACGAGCAGTACTTC. This sequence joins TRBV27 and TRBJ2-7, with 9 bases lining up with TRBD1. This CDR3 is built from 15 residues. With V trimmed by 1 base and J by 5 bases, 6 bases remained unmatched. From germline, CDR1 is MNHEY and CDR2 SMNVEV (reference sequence).

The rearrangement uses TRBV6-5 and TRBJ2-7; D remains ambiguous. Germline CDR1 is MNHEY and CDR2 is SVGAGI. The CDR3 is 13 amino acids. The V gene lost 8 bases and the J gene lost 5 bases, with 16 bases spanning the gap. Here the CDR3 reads CASCPYRSHEQYF. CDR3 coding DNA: TGTGCCAGCTGTCCTTACCGGTCCCACGAGCAGTACTTC.

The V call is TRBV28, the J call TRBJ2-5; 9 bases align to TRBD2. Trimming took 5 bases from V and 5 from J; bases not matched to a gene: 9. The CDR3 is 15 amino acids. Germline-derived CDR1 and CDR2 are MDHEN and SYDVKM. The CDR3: CASSLPGLALETQYF. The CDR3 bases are TGTGCCAGCAGTCTGCCGGGACTAGCCCTGGAGACCCAGTACTTC.

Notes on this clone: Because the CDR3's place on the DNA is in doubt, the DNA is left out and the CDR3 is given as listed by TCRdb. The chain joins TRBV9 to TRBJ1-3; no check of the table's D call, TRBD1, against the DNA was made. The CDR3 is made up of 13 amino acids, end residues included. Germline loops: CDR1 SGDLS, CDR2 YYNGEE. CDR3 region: CASSVGTGTPGYF.

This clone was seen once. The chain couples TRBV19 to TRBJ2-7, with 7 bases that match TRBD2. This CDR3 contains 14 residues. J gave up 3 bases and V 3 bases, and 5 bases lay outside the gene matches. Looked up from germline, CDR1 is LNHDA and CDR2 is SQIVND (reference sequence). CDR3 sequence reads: CASSIRRELYEQYF. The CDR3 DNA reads TGTGCCAGTAGTATTAGGCGGGAGCTCTACGAGCAGTACTTC.

The CDR3 region is CASSEFSEAGANVLTF. For the CDR3, the DNA is TGTGCCAGCAGTGAATTTTCGGAGGCTGGGGCCAACGTCCTGACTTTC. The V gene is TRBV2, the J gene TRBJ2-6, with D tentatively TRBD2 (5 bases). The V and J ends lost 2 bases and 2 bases respectively, with 10 bases between them. The CDR3 covers 16 residues. Germline CDR1 reads SNHLY; CDR2 reads FYNNEI.

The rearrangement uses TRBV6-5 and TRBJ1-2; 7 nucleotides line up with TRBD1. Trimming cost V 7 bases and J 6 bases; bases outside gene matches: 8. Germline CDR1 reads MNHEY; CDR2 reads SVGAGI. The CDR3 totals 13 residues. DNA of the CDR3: TGTGCCAGCAACCCGGGACAGTCGAATGGCTACACCTTC. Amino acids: CASNPGQSNGYTF.

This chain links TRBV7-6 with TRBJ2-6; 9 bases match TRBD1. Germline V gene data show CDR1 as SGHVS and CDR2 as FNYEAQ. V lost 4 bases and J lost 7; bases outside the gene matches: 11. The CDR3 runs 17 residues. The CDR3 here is CASSSRTGAQIANVLTF. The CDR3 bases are TGTGCCAGCAGCTCGAGGACAGGGGCGCAGATTGCCAACGTCCTGACTTTC. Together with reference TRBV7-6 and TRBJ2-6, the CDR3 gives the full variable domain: GAGVSQSPRYKVTKRGQDVALRCDPISGHVSLYWYRQALGQGPEFLTYFNYEAQQDKSGLPNDRFSAERPEGSISTLTIQRTEQRDSAMYRCASSSRTGAQIANVLTFGAGSRLTVL.

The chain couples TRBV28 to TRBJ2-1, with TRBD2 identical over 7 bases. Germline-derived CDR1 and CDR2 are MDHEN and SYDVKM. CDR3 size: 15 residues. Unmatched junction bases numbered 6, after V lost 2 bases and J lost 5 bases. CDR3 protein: CASSLGDYKNNEQFF. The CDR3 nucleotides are TGTGCCAGCAGTTTAGGGGACTACAAAAACAATGAGCAGTTCTTC.

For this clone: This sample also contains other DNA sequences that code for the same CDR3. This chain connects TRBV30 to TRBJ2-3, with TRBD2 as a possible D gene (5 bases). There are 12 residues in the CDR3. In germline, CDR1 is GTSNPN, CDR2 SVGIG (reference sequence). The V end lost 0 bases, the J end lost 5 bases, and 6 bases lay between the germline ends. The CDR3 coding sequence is TGTGCCTGGAGTGTCGGAGGAGATACGCAGTATTTT. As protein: CAWSVGGDTQYF.

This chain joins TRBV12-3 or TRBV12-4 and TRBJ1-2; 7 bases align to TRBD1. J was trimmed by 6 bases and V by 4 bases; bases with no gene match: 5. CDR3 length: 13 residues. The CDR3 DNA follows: TGTGCCAGCAGTTACAGGGGAGAGAATGGCTACACCTTC. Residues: CASSYRGENGYTF.

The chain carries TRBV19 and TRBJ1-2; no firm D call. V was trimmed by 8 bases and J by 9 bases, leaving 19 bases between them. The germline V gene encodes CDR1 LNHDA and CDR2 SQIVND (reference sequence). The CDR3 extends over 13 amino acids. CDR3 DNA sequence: TGTGCCAGTCTACAAACCCCGACTATCAGCTACACCTTC. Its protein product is CASLQTPTISYTF.

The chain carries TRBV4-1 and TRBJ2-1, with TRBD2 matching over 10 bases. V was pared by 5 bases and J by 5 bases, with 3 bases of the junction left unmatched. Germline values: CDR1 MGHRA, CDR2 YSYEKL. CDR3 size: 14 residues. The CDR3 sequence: CASSSGLANNEQFF. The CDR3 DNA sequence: TGCGCCAGCAGCTCGGGACTAGCGAACAATGAGCAGTTCTTC.

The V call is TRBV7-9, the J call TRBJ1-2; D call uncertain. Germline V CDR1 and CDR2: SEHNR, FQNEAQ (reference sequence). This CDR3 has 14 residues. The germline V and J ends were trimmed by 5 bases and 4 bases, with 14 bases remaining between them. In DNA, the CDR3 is TGTGCCAGCAGCCCGGACTCGGAGGGCTATGGCTACACCTTC. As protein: CASSPDSEGYGYTF.

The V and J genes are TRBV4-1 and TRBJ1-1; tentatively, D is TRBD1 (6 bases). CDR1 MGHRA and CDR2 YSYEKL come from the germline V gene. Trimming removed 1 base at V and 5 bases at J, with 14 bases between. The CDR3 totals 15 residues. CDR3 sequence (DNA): TGCGCCAGCAGCCAAGGACCAGGGGTGGCTACTGAAGCTTTCTTT. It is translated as CASSQGPGVATEAFF.

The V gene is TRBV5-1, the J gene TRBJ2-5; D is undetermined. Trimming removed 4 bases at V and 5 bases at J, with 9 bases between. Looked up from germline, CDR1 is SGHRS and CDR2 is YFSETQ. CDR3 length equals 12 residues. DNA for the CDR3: TGCGCCAGCAGCGACTTAACGGAGACCCAGTACTTC. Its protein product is CASSDLTETQYF.

CDR3 sequence (DNA): TGTGCCAGCAGCCAGTACTCTAGGGACAGCGAGCAGTACTTC. Encoded protein: CASSQYSRDSEQYF. The chain uses TRBV3-1 (or the pseudogene TRBV3-2) and TRBJ2-7; TRBD1 agrees at 7 bases. J was trimmed by 6 bases and V by 3 bases; bases with no gene match: 8. Germline CDR1 LGHDT, CDR2 YNNKEL (reference sequence). The CDR3 is 14 amino acids.

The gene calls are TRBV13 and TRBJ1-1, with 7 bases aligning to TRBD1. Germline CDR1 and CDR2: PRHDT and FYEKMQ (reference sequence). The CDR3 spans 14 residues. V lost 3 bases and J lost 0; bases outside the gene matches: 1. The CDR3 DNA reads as TGTGCCAGCAGCTTGGGACAGATGAACACTGAAGCTTTCTTT. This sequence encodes CASSLGQMNTEAFF.

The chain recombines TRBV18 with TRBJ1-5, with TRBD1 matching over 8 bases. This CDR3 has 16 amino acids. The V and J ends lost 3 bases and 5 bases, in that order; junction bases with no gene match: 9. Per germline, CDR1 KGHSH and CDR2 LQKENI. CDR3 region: CASSPKDREGHQPQHF. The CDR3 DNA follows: TGTGCCAGCTCACCTAAGGACAGGGAGGGCCATCAGCCCCAGCATTTT.

CDR3 region: CSASWLAEQFF. As DNA, the CDR3 is TGCAGTGCTTCCTGGCTAGCGGAGCAGTTCTTC. The chain couples TRBV20-1 to TRBJ2-1; D is possibly TRBD2 (6 bases). The germline V and J ends were trimmed by 5 bases and 10 bases, with 12 bases remaining between them. The germline CDR1 and CDR2 sequences are DFQATT and SNEGSKA (reference sequence). The CDR3 loop spans 11 amino acids.

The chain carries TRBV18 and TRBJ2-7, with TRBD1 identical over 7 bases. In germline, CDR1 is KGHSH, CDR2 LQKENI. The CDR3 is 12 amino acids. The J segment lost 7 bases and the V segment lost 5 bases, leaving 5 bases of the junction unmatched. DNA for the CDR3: TGTGCCAGCTCAATGAGGGGGCGAGAGCAGTACTTC. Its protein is CASSMRGREQYF.

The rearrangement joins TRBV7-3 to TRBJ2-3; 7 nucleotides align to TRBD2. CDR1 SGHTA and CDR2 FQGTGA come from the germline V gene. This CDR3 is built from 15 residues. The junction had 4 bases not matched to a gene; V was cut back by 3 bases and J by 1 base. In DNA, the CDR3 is TGTGCCAGCAGCTTTGGGGGAGGGGGCACAGATACGCAGTATTTT. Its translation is CASSFGGGGTDTQYF.

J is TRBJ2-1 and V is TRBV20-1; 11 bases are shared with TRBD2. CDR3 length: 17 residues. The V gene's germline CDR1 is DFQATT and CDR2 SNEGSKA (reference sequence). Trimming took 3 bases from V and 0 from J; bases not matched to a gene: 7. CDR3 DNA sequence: TGCAGTGCTAGTGGGACTAGCGGAACGAGCTCCTACAATGAGCAGTTCTTC. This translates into CSASGTSGTSSYNEQFF.

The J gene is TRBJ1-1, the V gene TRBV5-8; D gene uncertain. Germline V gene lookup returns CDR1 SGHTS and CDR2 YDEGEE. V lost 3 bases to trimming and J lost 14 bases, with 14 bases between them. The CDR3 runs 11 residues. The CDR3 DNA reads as TGTGCCAGCAGCTCTGATAGGGAGGTCTTCTTT. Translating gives CASSSDREVFF. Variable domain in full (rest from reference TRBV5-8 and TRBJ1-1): EAGVTQSPTHLIKTRGQQATLRCSPISGHTSVYWYQQALGLGLQFLLWYDEGEERNRGNFPPRFSGRQFPNYSSELNVNALELEDSALYLCASSSDREVFFGQGTRLTVV.

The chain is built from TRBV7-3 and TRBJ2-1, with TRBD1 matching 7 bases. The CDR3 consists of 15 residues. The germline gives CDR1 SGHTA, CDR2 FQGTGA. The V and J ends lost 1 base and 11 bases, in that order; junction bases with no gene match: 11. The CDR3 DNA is TGTGCCAGCAGCTTAAGAGGGGACAGTCGTGGGAAGCAGTTCTTC. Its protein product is CASSLRGDSRGKQFF.

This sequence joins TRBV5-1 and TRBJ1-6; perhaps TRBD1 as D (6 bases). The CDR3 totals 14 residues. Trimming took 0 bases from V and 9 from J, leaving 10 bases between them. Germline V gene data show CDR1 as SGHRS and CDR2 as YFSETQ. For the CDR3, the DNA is TGCGCCAGCAGCTTGGACAGGGTTGCTTCACCCCTCCACTTT. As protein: CASSLDRVASPLHF.

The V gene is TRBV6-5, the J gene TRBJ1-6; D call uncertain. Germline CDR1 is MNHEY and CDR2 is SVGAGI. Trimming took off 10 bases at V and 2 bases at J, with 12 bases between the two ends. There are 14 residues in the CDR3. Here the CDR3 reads CATTTITYNSPLHF. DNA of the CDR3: TGTGCCACCACCACTATAACCTATAATTCACCCCTCCACTTT.

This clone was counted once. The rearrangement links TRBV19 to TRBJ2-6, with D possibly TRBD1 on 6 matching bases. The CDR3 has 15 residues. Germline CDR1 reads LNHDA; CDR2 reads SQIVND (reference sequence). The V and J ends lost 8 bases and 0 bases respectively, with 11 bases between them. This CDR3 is CASQSRGSGANVLTF. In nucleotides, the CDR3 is TGTGCCAGTCAAAGCAGGGGCTCTGGGGCCAACGTCCTGACTTTC.

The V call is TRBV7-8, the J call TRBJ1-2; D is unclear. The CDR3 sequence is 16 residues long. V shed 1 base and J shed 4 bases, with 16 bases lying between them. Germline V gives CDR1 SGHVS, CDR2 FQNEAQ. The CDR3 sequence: CASSLGGPRTFYGYTF. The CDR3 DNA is TGTGCCAGCAGCTTAGGCGGCCCTCGAACCTTCTATGGCTACACCTTC.

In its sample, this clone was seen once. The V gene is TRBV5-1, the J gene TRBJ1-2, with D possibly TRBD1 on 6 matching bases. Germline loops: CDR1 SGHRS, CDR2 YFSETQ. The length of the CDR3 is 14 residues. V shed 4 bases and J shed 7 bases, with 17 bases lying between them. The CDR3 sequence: CASSRTEPFGGYTF. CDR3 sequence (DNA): TGCGCCAGCAGCAGGACAGAACCCTTCGGTGGCTACACCTTC.